This TCR beta chain is from a study of T cells in Graves' hyperthyroidism and ophthalmopathy. Regarding the study as a whole: Ophthalmopathy and stable hyperthyroidism were separated by a 13 V-J model.

The investigators amplified TCR beta CDR3 regions from RNA transcripts. Using the HTBI primer set, a first-round RT-PCR was run on the TCR CDR3. MiXCR, run by TCRdb on the multiplex PCR reads, gives a single entry per CDR3 protein. The table records 300,000 to 400,000 distinct CDR3 sequences, approximately 15% of them present only once. Absence of ophthalmopathy progression within 18 months defined stable Graves' hyperthyroidism. The study enrolled patients aged 18 to 65 with newly diagnosed hyperthyroidism of under 2 months' duration. The diagnostic basis comprised clinical symptoms, serum thyroxine and TRAb, thyroid ultrasound and orbital computed tomography. On this clonotype itself: As yet, its antigen is unknown.

CDR1 and CDR2 (germline): SNHLY, FYNNEI. V shed 4 bases and J 7 bases; nucleotides not matched to a gene: 6. This CDR3 is built from 15 residues. The chain couples TRBV2 to TRBJ2-1; 11 positions match TRBD2. This receptor was identified in a woman aged 55-69 years with Graves' hyperthyroidism. Sequenced: blood. CDR3 amino acids: CASSVLASGRNEQFF. In nucleotides, the CDR3 is TGTGCCAGCAGTGTTTTGGCTAGCGGGAGGAATGAGCAGTTCTTC.